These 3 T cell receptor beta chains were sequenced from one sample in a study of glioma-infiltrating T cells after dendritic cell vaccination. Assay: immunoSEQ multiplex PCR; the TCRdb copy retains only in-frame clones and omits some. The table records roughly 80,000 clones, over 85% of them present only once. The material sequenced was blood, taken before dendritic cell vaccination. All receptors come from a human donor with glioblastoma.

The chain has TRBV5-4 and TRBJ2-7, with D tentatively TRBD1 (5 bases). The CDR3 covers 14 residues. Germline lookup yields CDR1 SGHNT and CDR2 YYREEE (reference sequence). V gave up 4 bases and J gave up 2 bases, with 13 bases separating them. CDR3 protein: CASSQGAGAYEQYF. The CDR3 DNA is TGTGCCAGCAGCCAAGGGGCTGGGGCCTACGAGCAGTACTTC.

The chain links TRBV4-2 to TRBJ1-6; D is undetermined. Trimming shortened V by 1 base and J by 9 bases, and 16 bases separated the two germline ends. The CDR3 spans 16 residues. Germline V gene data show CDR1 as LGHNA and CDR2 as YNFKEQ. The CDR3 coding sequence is TGTGCCAGCAGCCAAGGTAGCGGGGTCTCCGGTTCACCCCTCCACTTT. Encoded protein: CASSQGSGVSGSPLHF.

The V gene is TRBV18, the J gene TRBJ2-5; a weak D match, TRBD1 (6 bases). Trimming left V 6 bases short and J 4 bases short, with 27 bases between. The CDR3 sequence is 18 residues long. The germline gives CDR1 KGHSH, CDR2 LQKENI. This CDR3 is CASSPQTTPGDFGETQYF. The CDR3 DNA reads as TGTGCCAGCTCTCCCCAAACCACCCCAGGGGATTTCGGAGAGACCCAGTACTTC. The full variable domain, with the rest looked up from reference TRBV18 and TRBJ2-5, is NAGVMQNPRHLVRRRGQEARLRCSPMKGHSHVYWYRQLPEEGLKFMVYLQKENIIDESGMPKERFSAEFPKEGPSILRIQQVVRGDSAAYFCASSPQTTPGDFGETQYFGPGTRLLVL.